The rows below give T cell receptor beta chains drawn from one sample of a study of CD4 T cells in relation to SARS-CoV-2 and coronaviruses. No antigen has been assigned to these receptors. Some clones are missing from TCRdb's copy, which holds only in-frame ones; the method was immunoSEQ multiplex PCR. The data contain tens of thousands of clones, 70% to 80% of them singletons. Sequencing was performed on CD4+ T cells from PBMCs, cultured in vitro. The receptors come from a human donor in good health. CDR3s include the opening cysteine and the closing phenylalanine or tryptophan. Each record gives: CDR3 protein, CDR3 DNA, V gene, clone size, J gene, D gene. D genes are given only for firm matches. Size tells how often a clone was seen (once, few, many) or the class of an expanded clone, and some rows leave it out.

CDR3aa: CASSLGTPYEQYF
CDR3nt: TGTGCCAGCAGTTTAGGTACTCCCTACGAGCAGTACTTC
v_gene: TRBV27
abundance: -
j_gene: TRBJ2-7
d_gene: -

CDR3aa: CASSQTGANVLTF
CDR3nt: TGTGCCAGCAGCCAAACTGGGGCCAACGTCCTGACTTTC
v_gene: TRBV2
abundance: few
j_gene: TRBJ2-6
d_gene: -

CDR3aa: CATSSGGTQETQYF
CDR3nt: TGTGCCACCAGCAGTGGCGGGACCCAAGAGACCCAGTACTTC
v_gene: TRBV15
abundance: -
j_gene: TRBJ2-5
d_gene: -

CDR3aa: CSVDRGYGYTF
CDR3nt: TGCAGTGTAGACAGGGGGTATGGCTACACCTTC
v_gene: TRBV20-1
abundance: few
j_gene: TRBJ1-2
d_gene: TRBD1

CDR3aa: CASSGTKSWGYTF
CDR3nt: TGTGCCAGCAGCGGGACGAAATCATGGGGCTACACCTTC
v_gene: TRBV7-8
abundance: -
j_gene: TRBJ1-2
d_gene: -

CDR3aa: CATSDLGLAGAGNEQFF
CDR3nt: TGTGCCACCAGTGATTTGGGGCTAGCGGGGGCCGGCAATGAGCAGTTCTTC
v_gene: TRBV24-1
abundance: few
j_gene: TRBJ2-1
d_gene: TRBD2

CDR3aa: CASNQSLKRGGRGMNTEAFF
CDR3nt: TGTGCCAGCAACCAATCCTTGAAGAGGGGGGGTAGGGGGATGAACACTGAAGCTTTCTTT
v_gene: TRBV28
abundance: -
j_gene: TRBJ1-1
d_gene: -

CDR3aa: CATSMGDVLDNSPLHF
CDR3nt: TGTGCCACCAGCATGGGGGACGTTTTGGATAATTCACCCCTCCACTTT
v_gene: TRBV15
abundance: -
j_gene: TRBJ1-6
d_gene: -

CDR3aa: CASTICYGYTF
CDR3nt: TGTGCCAGTACGATCTGTTATGGCTACACCTTC
v_gene: TRBV21-1
abundance: -
j_gene: TRBJ1-2
d_gene: -

CDR3aa: CASRPQGSGELFF
CDR3nt: TGTGCCAGCAGGCCTCAGGGATCCGGGGAGCTGTTTTTT
v_gene: TRBV7-3
abundance: few
j_gene: TRBJ2-2
d_gene: -

CDR3aa: CASSLGGGSSYNEQFF
CDR3nt: TGCGCCAGCAGCTTGGGAGGGGGCAGCTCCTACAATGAGCAGTTCTTC
v_gene: TRBV5-1
abundance: -
j_gene: TRBJ2-1
d_gene: TRBD1

CDR3aa: CAWSSGAYGYTF
CDR3nt: TGTGCCTGGAGCTCCGGGGCCTATGGCTACACCTTC
v_gene: TRBV30
abundance: -
j_gene: TRBJ1-2
d_gene: -

CDR3aa: CASSEGTGGVSPLHF
CDR3nt: TGTGCCAGCAGTGAAGGGACAGGGGGCGTTTCACCCCTCCACTTT
v_gene: TRBV6-1
abundance: few
j_gene: TRBJ1-6
d_gene: TRBD1

CDR3aa: CASSYSRYQPQHF
CDR3nt: TGTGCCAGCAGTTACTCTCGATATCAGCCCCAGCATTTT
v_gene: TRBV6-5
abundance: once
j_gene: TRBJ1-5
d_gene: -

CDR3aa: CASSQASGGPYEQYF
CDR3nt: TGTGCCAGCAGCCAAGCTAGCGGGGGTCCCTACGAGCAGTACTTC
v_gene: TRBV3-1/TRBV3-2
abundance: -
j_gene: TRBJ2-7
d_gene: TRBD2

CDR3aa: CASSPSRSSEAFF
CDR3nt: TGTGCCAGCAGCCCCTCTCGTTCCTCGGAAGCTTTCTTT
v_gene: TRBV3-1/TRBV3-2
abundance: -
j_gene: TRBJ1-1
d_gene: -

CDR3aa: CASSYRDRNYGYTF
CDR3nt: TGTGCCAGCAGTTACCGAGACAGGAACTATGGCTACACCTTC
v_gene: TRBV6-6
abundance: -
j_gene: TRBJ1-2
d_gene: -

CDR3aa: CASSPGQDEQFF
CDR3nt: TGTGCCAGCAGCCCGGGACAGGATGAGCAGTTCTTC
v_gene: TRBV5-6
abundance: once
j_gene: TRBJ2-1
d_gene: TRBD1

CDR3aa: CASSLDWTGERNGYTF
CDR3nt: TGTGCCAGCAGCTTGGATTGGACAGGGGAGAGAAATGGCTACACCTTC
v_gene: TRBV5-6
abundance: -
j_gene: TRBJ1-2
d_gene: TRBD1

CDR3aa: CASSQGAGTEAFF
CDR3nt: TGCGCCAGCAGCCAGGGGGCGGGCACTGAAGCTTTCTTT
v_gene: TRBV5-1
abundance: -
j_gene: TRBJ1-1
d_gene: TRBD1

CDR3aa: CASSHETPSSHAGELFF
CDR3nt: TGTGCCAGCTCACATGAGACTCCCTCGTCCCACGCCGGGGAGCTGTTTTTT
v_gene: TRBV18
abundance: -
j_gene: TRBJ2-2
d_gene: -

CDR3aa: CASSQQYEQYF
CDR3nt: TGTGCCAGCAGCCAACAGTACGAGCAGTACTTC
v_gene: TRBV14
abundance: -
j_gene: TRBJ2-7
d_gene: -

CDR3aa: CASSTSGNTYEQYF
CDR3nt: TGTGCCAGTAGTACTAGCGGGAACACCTACGAGCAGTACTTC
v_gene: TRBV19
abundance: -
j_gene: TRBJ2-7
d_gene: TRBD2

CDR3aa: CATSVPRVVWQPQHF
CDR3nt: TGTGCCACCAGTGTCCCCAGGGTAGTCTGGCAGCCCCAGCATTTT
v_gene: TRBV24-1
abundance: -
j_gene: TRBJ1-5
d_gene: -

CDR3aa: CASRVTGVETQYF
CDR3nt: TGTGCCAGCAGGGTGACAGGGGTGGAGACCCAGTACTTC
v_gene: TRBV6-5
abundance: large
j_gene: TRBJ2-5
d_gene: TRBD1

CDR3aa: CASSPRDTHHEQFF
CDR3nt: TGCGCCAGCAGCCCCCGGGACACCCACCATGAGCAGTTCTTC
v_gene: TRBV4-1
abundance: -
j_gene: TRBJ2-1
d_gene: -

CDR3aa: CASTSTGQGATEQFF
CDR3nt: TGTGCCAGCACATCCACGGGGCAGGGGGCGACTGAGCAGTTCTTC
v_gene: TRBV6-5
abundance: -
j_gene: TRBJ2-1
d_gene: TRBD1

CDR3aa: CASSWGREQFF
CDR3nt: TGTGCCAGCAGCTGGGGACGTGAGCAGTTCTTC
v_gene: TRBV5-6
abundance: once
j_gene: TRBJ2-1
d_gene: -

CDR3aa: CAISAGLAGGPPPNEQFF
CDR3nt: TGTGCCATCTCCGCTGGACTAGCGGGAGGCCCCCCCCCAAATGAGCAGTTCTTC
v_gene: TRBV10-3
abundance: -
j_gene: TRBJ2-1
d_gene: TRBD2

CDR3aa: CASSIVGQGSDNEQFF
CDR3nt: TGTGCCAGTAGTATAGTGGGACAGGGGTCCGACAATGAGCAGTTCTTC
v_gene: TRBV19
abundance: -
j_gene: TRBJ2-1
d_gene: TRBD1

CDR3aa: CASSIDSGLAGNNEQFF
CDR3nt: TGTGCCAGTAGTATAGATTCGGGACTAGCGGGAAACAATGAGCAGTTCTTC
v_gene: TRBV19
abundance: -
j_gene: TRBJ2-1
d_gene: TRBD2

CDR3aa: CASSVFGTGANYGYTF
CDR3nt: TGTGCCAGCAGTGTATTCGGGACAGGGGCTAACTATGGCTACACCTTC
v_gene: TRBV28
abundance: -
j_gene: TRBJ1-2
d_gene: TRBD1

CDR3aa: CASSPIEPRRQETQYF
CDR3nt: TGTGCCAGCAGCCCAATCGAGCCGCGCCGGCAAGAGACCCAGTACTTC
v_gene: TRBV4-2
abundance: once
j_gene: TRBJ2-5
d_gene: -

CDR3aa: CASSPGSSGRGPGNTIYF
CDR3nt: TGTGCCAGCTCACCAGGCTCGTCGGGGAGGGGCCCTGGAAACACCATATATTTT
v_gene: TRBV18
abundance: -
j_gene: TRBJ1-3
d_gene: -

CDR3aa: CASGSGSAEAFF
CDR3nt: TGTGCCAGTGGGTCAGGGAGCGCTGAAGCTTTCTTT
v_gene: TRBV19
abundance: -
j_gene: TRBJ1-1
d_gene: -

CDR3aa: CASSLWTSSNNEQFF
CDR3nt: TGTGCCAGCAGCTTATGGACTAGCAGCAACAATGAGCAGTTCTTC
v_gene: TRBV5-6
abundance: -
j_gene: TRBJ2-1
d_gene: TRBD2

CDR3aa: CASSRQADTEAFF
CDR3nt: TGTGCCAGCAGCCGACAGGCAGACACTGAAGCTTTCTTT
v_gene: TRBV11-3
abundance: few
j_gene: TRBJ1-1
d_gene: -

CDR3aa: CASSSRGHYSYEQYF
CDR3nt: TGTGCCAGCAGCTCACGCGGACATTACTCCTACGAGCAGTACTTC
v_gene: TRBV5-6
abundance: -
j_gene: TRBJ2-7
d_gene: -

CDR3aa: CASSHGLTDQTDTQYF
CDR3nt: TGTGCCAGCAGCCACGGACTGACGGACCAAACAGATACGCAGTATTTT
v_gene: TRBV5-8
abundance: -
j_gene: TRBJ2-3
d_gene: -

CDR3aa: CASRLAGDGRDNEQFF
CDR3nt: TGTGCCAGCAGACTAGCGGGAGACGGTAGGGACAATGAGCAGTTCTTC
v_gene: TRBV21-1
abundance: -
j_gene: TRBJ2-1
d_gene: -

CDR3aa: CASGPTSGGRDEQFF
CDR3nt: TGTGCCAGCGGCCCAACTAGCGGGGGGAGGGATGAGCAGTTCTTC
v_gene: TRBV27
abundance: -
j_gene: TRBJ2-1
d_gene: TRBD2

CDR3aa: CASSKARAGGANEQFF
CDR3nt: TGTGCCAGCAGCAAAGCGCGAGCGGGAGGAGCAAATGAGCAGTTCTTC
v_gene: TRBV21-1
abundance: -
j_gene: TRBJ2-1
d_gene: -

CDR3aa: CATSDLNQPQHF
CDR3nt: TGTGCCACCAGTGATTTGAATCAGCCCCAGCATTTT
v_gene: TRBV24-1
abundance: -
j_gene: TRBJ1-5
d_gene: -

CDR3aa: CASSTTSGGVIQYF
CDR3nt: TGTGCCAGTAGTACGACTAGCGGGGGCGTCATTCAGTACTTC
v_gene: TRBV19
abundance: -
j_gene: TRBJ2-4
d_gene: TRBD2

CDR3aa: CASSYSGRGDPQFF
CDR3nt: TGTGCCAGCAGTTACTCGGGTAGGGGGGACCCGCAGTTCTTC
v_gene: TRBV6-5
abundance: -
j_gene: TRBJ2-1
d_gene: -

CDR3aa: CASSLGPGENTEAFF
CDR3nt: TGTGCCAGCAGCTTAGGGCCAGGGGAGAACACTGAAGCTTTCTTT
v_gene: TRBV7-9
abundance: -
j_gene: TRBJ1-1
d_gene: -

CDR3aa: CASNDRGGGKLFF
CDR3nt: TGTGCCAGTAACGACAGGGGAGGCGGAAAACTGTTTTTT
v_gene: TRBV19
abundance: -
j_gene: TRBJ1-4
d_gene: TRBD1

CDR3aa: CAWSGRGGNYGYTF
CDR3nt: TGTGCCTGGAGCGGACGGGGAGGGAACTATGGCTACACCTTC
v_gene: TRBV30
abundance: -
j_gene: TRBJ1-2
d_gene: -

CDR3aa: CASSFERLTDTQYF
CDR3nt: TGCGCCAGCAGCTTTGAGCGGCTCACAGATACGCAGTATTTT
v_gene: TRBV5-1
abundance: -
j_gene: TRBJ2-3
d_gene: -

CDR3aa: CASSVGGSSPYEQYF
CDR3nt: TGTGCCAGCTCCGTCGGGGGCAGCTCCCCCTACGAGCAGTACTTC
v_gene: TRBV25-1
abundance: -
j_gene: TRBJ2-7
d_gene: -

CDR3aa: CASSFRTGKTEAFF
CDR3nt: TGTGCCAGCAGTTTTCGAACAGGGAAAACTGAAGCTTTCTTT
v_gene: TRBV27
abundance: -
j_gene: TRBJ1-1
d_gene: -

CDR3aa: CAITAGSGRAGEQFF
CDR3nt: TGTGCCATCACGGCGGGTAGCGGGAGGGCCGGTGAGCAGTTCTTC
v_gene: TRBV10-3
abundance: -
j_gene: TRBJ2-1
d_gene: TRBD2

CDR3aa: CASSPSGGLLIWTEAFF
CDR3nt: TGTGCCAGTAGCCCCTCAGGGGGTCTTCTCATATGGACTGAAGCTTTCTTT
v_gene: TRBV19
abundance: once
j_gene: TRBJ1-1
d_gene: TRBD1

CDR3aa: CASSLALREQFF
CDR3nt: TGTGCCAGCAGCCTCGCTTTACGAGAGCAGTTCTTC
v_gene: TRBV3-1/TRBV3-2
abundance: -
j_gene: TRBJ2-1
d_gene: -

CDR3aa: CASSVQSTRKADTQYF
CDR3nt: TGTGCCAGCAGCGTACAATCGACTAGGAAGGCAGATACGCAGTATTTT
v_gene: TRBV9
abundance: -
j_gene: TRBJ2-3
d_gene: -

CDR3aa: CASSYSPGVDTQYF
CDR3nt: TGTGCCAGCAGTTACTCGCCCGGGGTAGATACGCAGTATTTT
v_gene: TRBV6-5
abundance: -
j_gene: TRBJ2-3
d_gene: -

CDR3aa: CASSPGDRSNEKLFF
CDR3nt: TGTGCCAGCAGCCCAGGGGACAGATCTAATGAAAAACTGTTTTTT
v_gene: TRBV9
abundance: -
j_gene: TRBJ1-4
d_gene: TRBD1

CDR3aa: CATGGVSYEQYF
CDR3nt: TGTGCCACCGGCGGGGTATCCTACGAGCAGTACTTC
v_gene: TRBV10-3
abundance: -
j_gene: TRBJ2-7
d_gene: -

CDR3aa: CAWSSGDPGELFF
CDR3nt: TGTGCCTGGAGTTCAGGGGATCCCGGGGAGCTGTTTTTT
v_gene: TRBV30
abundance: -
j_gene: TRBJ2-2
d_gene: -

CDR3aa: CASSERLAGVVEQFF
CDR3nt: TGTGCCAGCAGCGAGCGACTAGCGGGGGTGGTTGAGCAGTTCTTC
v_gene: TRBV11-2
abundance: -
j_gene: TRBJ2-1
d_gene: TRBD2